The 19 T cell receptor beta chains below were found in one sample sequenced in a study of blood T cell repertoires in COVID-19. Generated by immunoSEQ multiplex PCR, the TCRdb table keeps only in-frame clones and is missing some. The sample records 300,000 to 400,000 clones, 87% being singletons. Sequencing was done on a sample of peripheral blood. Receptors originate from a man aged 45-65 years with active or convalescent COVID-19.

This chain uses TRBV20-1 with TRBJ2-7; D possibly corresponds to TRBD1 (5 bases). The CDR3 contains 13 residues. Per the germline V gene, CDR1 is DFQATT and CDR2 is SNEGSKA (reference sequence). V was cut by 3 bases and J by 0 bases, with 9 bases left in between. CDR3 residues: CSASRGHSYEQYF. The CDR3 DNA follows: TGCAGTGCTAGTAGAGGACACTCCTACGAGCAGTACTTC.

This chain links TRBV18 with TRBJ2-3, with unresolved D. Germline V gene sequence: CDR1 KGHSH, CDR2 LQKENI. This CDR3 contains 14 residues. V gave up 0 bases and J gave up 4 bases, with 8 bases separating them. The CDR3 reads CASSPPYISDTQYF. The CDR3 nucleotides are TGTGCCAGCTCACCACCGTACATCTCAGATACGCAGTATTTT.

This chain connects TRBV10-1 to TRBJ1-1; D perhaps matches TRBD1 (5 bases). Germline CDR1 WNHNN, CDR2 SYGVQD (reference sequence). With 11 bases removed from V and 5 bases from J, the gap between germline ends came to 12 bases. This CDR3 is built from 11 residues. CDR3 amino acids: CAHLGGTEAFF. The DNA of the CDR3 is TGCGCCCACTTGGGGGGAACTGAAGCTTTCTTT.

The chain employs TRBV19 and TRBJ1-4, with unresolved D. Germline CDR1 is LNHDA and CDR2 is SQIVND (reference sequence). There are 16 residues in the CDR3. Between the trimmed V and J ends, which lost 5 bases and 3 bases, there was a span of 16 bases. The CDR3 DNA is TGTGCCAGTAGTCCCTACCCGACAAAACCTAATGAAAAACTGTTTTTT. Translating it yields CASSPYPTKPNEKLFF.

The CDR3 spells CASSSRTGSPSGYTF. The DNA for the CDR3 is TGTGCCAGCAGCTCTCGGACAGGGTCCCCATCTGGCTACACCTTC. The chain couples TRBV7-2 to TRBJ1-2; 8 nucleotides align to TRBD1. Germline CDR1 is SGHTA and CDR2 is FQGNSA. The CDR3 is 15 residues long. V lost 4 bases, J lost 7 bases, and 11 bases stayed unmatched.

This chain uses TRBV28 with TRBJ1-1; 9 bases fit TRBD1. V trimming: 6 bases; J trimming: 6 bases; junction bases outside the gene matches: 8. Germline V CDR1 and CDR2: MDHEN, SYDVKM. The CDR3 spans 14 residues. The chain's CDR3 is CASSRGTGLSEAFF. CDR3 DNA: TGTGCCAGCAGCCGGGGGACAGGGCTCTCTGAAGCTTTCTTT.

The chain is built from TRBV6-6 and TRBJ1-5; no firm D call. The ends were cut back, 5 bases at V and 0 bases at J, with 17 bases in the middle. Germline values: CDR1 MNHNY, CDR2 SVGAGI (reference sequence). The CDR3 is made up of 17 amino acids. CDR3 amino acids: CASSPRRTVYSNQPQHF. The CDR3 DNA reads TGTGCCAGCAGTCCGAGAAGGACTGTTTATAGCAATCAGCCCCAGCATTTT.

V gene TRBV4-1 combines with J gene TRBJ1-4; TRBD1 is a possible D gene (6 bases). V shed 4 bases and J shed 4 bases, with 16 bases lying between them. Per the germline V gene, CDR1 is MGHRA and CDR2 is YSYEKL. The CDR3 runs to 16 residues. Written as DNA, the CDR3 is TGCGCCAGCAGCCTGGTGGGGGGGGGCGATAATGAAAAACTGTTTTTT. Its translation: CASSLVGGGDNEKLFF.

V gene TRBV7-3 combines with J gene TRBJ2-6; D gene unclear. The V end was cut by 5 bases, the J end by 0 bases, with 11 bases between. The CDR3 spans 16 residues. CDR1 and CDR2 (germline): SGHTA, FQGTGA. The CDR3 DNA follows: TGTGCCAGCAGCCGAAACAGAGTCTCTGGGGCCAACGTCCTGACTTTC. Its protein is CASSRNRVSGANVLTF. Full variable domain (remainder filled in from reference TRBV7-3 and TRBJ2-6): GAGVSQTPSNKVTEKGKYVELRCDPISGHTALYWYRQSLGQGPEFLIYFQGTGAADDSGLPNDRFFAVRPEGSVSTLKIQRTERGDSAVYLCASSRNRVSGANVLTFGAGSRLTVL.

CDR3 nucleotide sequence: TGTGCCAGCAGCCAAGATCATGGCGGGGGGCGCACAGATACGCAGTATTTT. Amino acids: CASSQDHGGGRTDTQYF. The J gene is TRBJ2-3, the V gene TRBV3-1 (or the pseudogene TRBV3-2); 8 bases match TRBD2. Germline CDR1 LGHDT, CDR2 YNNKEL (reference sequence). This CDR3 contains 17 residues. Unmatched junction bases numbered 6, after V lost 0 bases and J lost 1 base.

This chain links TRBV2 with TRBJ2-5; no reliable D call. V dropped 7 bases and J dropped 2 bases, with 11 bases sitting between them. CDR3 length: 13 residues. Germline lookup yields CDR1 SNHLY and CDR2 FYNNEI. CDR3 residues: CASNFDIQETQYF. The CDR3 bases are TGTGCCAGCAACTTCGACATACAAGAGACCCAGTACTTC.

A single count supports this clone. CDR3 loop: CATSSGTGGGNQPQHF. The DNA of the CDR3 is TGTGCCACCAGCAGTGGGACAGGGGGCGGCAATCAGCCCCAGCATTTT. The chain joins TRBV15 to TRBJ1-5; TRBD1 matches at 12 bases. The CDR3 has 16 residues. CDR1 is LNHNV and CDR2 is YYDKDF in the germline V gene (reference sequence). Germline trimming cut 3 bases from V and 2 bases from J; bases unmatched to any gene: 2.

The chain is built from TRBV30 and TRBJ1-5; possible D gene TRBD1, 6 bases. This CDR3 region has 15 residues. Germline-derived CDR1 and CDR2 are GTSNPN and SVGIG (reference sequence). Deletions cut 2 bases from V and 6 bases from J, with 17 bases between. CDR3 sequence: CAWSPPPGVGQPQHF. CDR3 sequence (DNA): TGTGCCTGGAGTCCGCCCCCAGGGGTTGGTCAGCCCCAGCATTTT.

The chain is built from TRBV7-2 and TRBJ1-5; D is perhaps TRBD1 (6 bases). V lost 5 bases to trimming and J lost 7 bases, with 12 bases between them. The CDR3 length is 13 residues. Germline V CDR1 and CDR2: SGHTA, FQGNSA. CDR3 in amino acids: CASSPQGPQPQHF. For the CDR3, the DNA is TGTGCCAGCAGCCCACAGGGTCCCCAGCCCCAGCATTTT.

CDR3 sequence (DNA): TGTGCCAGCAGCCCGGGACTTGGGCCCTACGAGCAGTACTTC. Its translation is CASSPGLGPYEQYF. The J gene is TRBJ2-7, the V gene TRBV2; D perhaps matches TRBD2 (6 bases). The V and J ends lost 6 bases and 2 bases respectively, with 14 bases between them. This CDR3 is 14 amino acids long. Germline-derived CDR1 and CDR2 are SNHLY and FYNNEI. Combining the CDR3 with reference TRBV2 and TRBJ2-7 gives the whole variable domain EPEVTQTPSHQVTQMGQEVILRCVPISNHLYFYWYRQILGQKVEFLVSFYNNEISEKSEIFDDQFSVERPDGSNFTLKIRSTKLEDSAMYFCASSPGLGPYEQYFGPGTRLTVT.

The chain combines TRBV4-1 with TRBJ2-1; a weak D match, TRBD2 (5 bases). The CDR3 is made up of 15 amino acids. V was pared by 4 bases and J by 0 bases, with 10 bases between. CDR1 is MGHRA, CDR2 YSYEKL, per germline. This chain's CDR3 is CASSPQLGSYNEQFF. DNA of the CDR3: TGCGCCAGCAGCCCGCAACTAGGCTCCTACAATGAGCAGTTCTTC.

CDR3 nucleotides: TGTGCCAGCAGCGTTGTCTCCTTGGGGCGGTCCTATGGCTACACCTTC. Amino acids: CASSVVSLGRSYGYTF. This rearrangement joins TRBV9 to TRBJ1-2; tentative D call: TRBD1 (5 bases). This CDR3 has 16 residues. V was trimmed by 2 bases and J by 4 bases, leaving 18 bases between them. The germline CDR1 and CDR2 sequences are SGDLS and YYNGEE.

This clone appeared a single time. The chain's CDR3 is CASSRGLAGADTQYF. Here the CDR3 DNA reads TGTGCCAGCAGTCGGGGACTAGCGGGCGCAGATACGCAGTATTTT. The genes are TRBV28 and TRBJ2-3, with 12 bases aligning to TRBD2. CDR3 length equals 15 residues. Germline V gene sequence: CDR1 MDHEN, CDR2 SYDVKM. J lost 4 bases, V lost 5 bases, and 4 bases had no gene match.

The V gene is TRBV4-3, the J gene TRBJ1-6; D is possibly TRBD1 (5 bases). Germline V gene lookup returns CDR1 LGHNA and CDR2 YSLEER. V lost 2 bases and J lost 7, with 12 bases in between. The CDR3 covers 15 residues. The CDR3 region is CASSQSDSSNSPLHF. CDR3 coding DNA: TGCGCCAGCAGCCAATCCGACAGTTCGAATTCACCCCTCCACTTT.